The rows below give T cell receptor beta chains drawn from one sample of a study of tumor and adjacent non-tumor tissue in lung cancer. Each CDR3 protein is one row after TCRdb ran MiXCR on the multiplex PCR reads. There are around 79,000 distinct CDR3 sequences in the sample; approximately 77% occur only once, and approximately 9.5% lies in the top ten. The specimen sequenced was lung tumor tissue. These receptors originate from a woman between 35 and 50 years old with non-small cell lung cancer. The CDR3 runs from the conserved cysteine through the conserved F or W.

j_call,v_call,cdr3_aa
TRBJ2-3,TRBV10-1,CASSDSGKGTDTQYF
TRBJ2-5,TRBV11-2,CASSLGARETQYF
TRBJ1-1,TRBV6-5,CASSSTWAEAFF
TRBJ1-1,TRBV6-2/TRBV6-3,CDSSYGGARIQAFF
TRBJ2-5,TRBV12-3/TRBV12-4,CASSMRFIEETQYF
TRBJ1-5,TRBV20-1,CSVRDLRGGEPQHF
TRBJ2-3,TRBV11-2,CASSRTGKDGRQYF
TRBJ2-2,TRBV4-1,CLSNSGLAGAAGELFF
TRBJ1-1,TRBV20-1,CSAPERGTEAFF
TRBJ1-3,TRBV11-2,CASSGQGIAGNAIYF
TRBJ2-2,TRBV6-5,CASSYRIPEELFF
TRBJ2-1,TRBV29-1,CSVDSGGASSERLF
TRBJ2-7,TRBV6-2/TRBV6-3,CASGHSQDYKQYF
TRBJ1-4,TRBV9,CASSVETGPNEKLFF
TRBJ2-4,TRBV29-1,CSVVILVVGVGDIQYF
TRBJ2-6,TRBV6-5,CASSYKVHSKDWADDLTF
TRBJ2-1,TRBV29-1,CSVGLTYNEQFF
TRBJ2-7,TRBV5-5,CASSFDPGLAGIEQYF
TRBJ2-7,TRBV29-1,CSVGTGGGRQYF
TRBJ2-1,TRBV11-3,CASSLGLVVGGSYNELLF